Listed here is a single T cell receptor (beta chain). Its antigen remains unknown. Germline V gene data show CDR1 as SGHVS and CDR2 as FQNEAQ. The CDR3 is made up of 13 amino acids. The sample comes from a study of CXCR3-negative and CXCR3-positive naive CD8 T cells. The authors prepared UMI-labeled TRB cDNA libraries by 5' RACE. For each CDR3 protein, TCRdb gives one entry from its re-call of the 5' RACE reads, without DNA. The sample is made up of about 98,000 distinct CDR3 sequences, and the top ten hold roughly 0.99% of it. Study-level points and caveats: Hydrophobicity of TRB CDR3s was greater in CXCR3-positive naive cells than in CXCR3-negative naive cells. Naive cells used TRBV-TRBJ genes in much the same way whether CXCR3-negative or CXCR3-positive; memory cells did not. Comparably high diversity was seen in both naive subsets, and much lower diversity in memory CD8+ cells. TRB CDR3 properties were used to infer TCR strength, and surface CD5 was comparable between naive subsets.

Naive CD8+ T cells were CD45RO-CCR7+CD27+CD95-. The sequence was collected from a human donor in good health. Some clones in this sample may be carry-over from other donors' samples. Material for sequencing was naive CXCR3+ CD8+ T cells from blood. The subset is: CD45RO-CCR7+CD27+CD95- naive CD8+ T cells expressing CXCR3 (TNR3+). The chain joins TRBV7-8 to TRBJ1-1. The CDR3 here is CASSFLRNTEAFF.